This T cell receptor beta chain was observed in a study of cytomegalovirus exposure and HLA in healthy donors. Overall study results and limits: The tendency of first-cohort TCR clusters to co-occur in the 90 to 150 validation repertoires was the finding of a later analysis. The study designated about 180 TCR beta chains cytomegalovirus-associated.

This CDR3 region has 16 residues. V lost 3 bases and J lost 4, with 19 bases in between. In germline, CDR1 is LNHDA, CDR2 SQIVND (reference sequence). A word on this clone: Antigen specificity is unknown.

The repertoire was sequenced with immunoSEQ multiplex PCR; TCRdb's copy has only in-frame clones and lacks some. The table lists roughly 330,000 clones, around 87% of them singletons. The donors were members of the validation cohort, which comprised 120 subjects and was separate from the first cohort of fewer than 700 subjects. The TCR sequence derives from a woman between 25 and 40 years old in good health and CMV-seropositive. The chain employs TRBV19 and TRBJ2-7, with D possibly being TRBD2 (5 bases). The specimen was PBMCs. The CDR3 DNA follows: TGTGCCAGTAGTATGGCTATAGCGACCCGGGGTTACGAGCAGTACTTC. This codes for CASSMAIATRGYEQYF. The full variable domain, completed using reference TRBV19 and TRBJ2-7, is DGGITQSPKYLFRKEGQNVTLSCEQNLNHDAMYWYRQDPGQGLRLIYYSQIVNDFQKGDIAEGYSVSREKKESFPLTVTSAQKNPTAFYLCASSMAIATRGYEQYFGPGTRLTVT.